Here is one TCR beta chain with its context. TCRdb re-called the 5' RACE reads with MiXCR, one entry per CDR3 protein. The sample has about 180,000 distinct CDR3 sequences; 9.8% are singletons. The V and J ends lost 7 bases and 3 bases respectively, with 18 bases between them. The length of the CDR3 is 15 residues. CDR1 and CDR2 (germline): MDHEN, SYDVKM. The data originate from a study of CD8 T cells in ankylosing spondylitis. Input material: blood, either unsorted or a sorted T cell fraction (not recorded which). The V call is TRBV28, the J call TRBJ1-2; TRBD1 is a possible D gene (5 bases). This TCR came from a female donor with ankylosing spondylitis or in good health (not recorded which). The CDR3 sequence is CASIIGRGRDYGYTF. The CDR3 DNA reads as TGTGCCAGCATCATCGGGAGGGGCCGGGACTATGGCTACACCTTC.